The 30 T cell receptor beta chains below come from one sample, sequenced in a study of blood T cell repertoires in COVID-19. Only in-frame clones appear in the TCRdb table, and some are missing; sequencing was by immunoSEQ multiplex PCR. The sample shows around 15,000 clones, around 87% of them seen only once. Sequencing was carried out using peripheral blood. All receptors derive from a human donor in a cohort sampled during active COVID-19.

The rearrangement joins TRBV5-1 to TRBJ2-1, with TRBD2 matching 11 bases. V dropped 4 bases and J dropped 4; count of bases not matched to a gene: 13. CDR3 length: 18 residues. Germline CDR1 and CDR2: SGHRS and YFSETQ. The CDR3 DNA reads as TGCGCCAGCAGCCCTACCGGGGTAGCGGGGGGGATTTACAATGAGCAGTTCTTC. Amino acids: CASSPTGVAGGIYNEQFF.

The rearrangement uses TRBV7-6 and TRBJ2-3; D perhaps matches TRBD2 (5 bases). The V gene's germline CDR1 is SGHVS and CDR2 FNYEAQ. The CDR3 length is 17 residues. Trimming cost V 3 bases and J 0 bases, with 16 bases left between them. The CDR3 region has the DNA TGTGCCAGCAGCTTGCTTGGAGGAACGGCGAGCACAGATACGCAGTATTTT. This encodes CASSLLGGTASTDTQYF.

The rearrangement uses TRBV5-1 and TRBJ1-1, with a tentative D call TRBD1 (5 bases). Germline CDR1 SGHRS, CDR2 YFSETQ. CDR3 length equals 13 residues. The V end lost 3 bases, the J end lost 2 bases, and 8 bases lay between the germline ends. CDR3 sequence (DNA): TGCGCCAGCAGCTGGGGGGTCAACACTGAAGCTTTCTTT. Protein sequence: CASSWGVNTEAFF.

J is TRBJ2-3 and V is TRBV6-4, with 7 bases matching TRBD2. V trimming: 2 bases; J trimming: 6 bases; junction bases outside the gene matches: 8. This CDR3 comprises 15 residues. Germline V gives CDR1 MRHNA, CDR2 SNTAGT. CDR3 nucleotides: TGTGCCAGCAGTGACGCTGGGGGGGGAGCGGATACGCAGTATTTT. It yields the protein CASSDAGGGADTQYF.

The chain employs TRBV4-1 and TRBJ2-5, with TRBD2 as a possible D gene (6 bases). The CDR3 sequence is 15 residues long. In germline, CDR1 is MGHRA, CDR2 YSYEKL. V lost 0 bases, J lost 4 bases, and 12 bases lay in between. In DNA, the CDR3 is TGCGCCAGCAGCCAAGAAGGAATGGGGGGAGAGACCCAGTACTTC. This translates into CASSQEGMGGETQYF.

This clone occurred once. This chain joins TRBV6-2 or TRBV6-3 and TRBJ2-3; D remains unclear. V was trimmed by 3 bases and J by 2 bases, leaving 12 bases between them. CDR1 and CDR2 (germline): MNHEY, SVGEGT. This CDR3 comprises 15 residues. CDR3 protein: CASSYHRVSTDTQYF. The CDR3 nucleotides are TGTGCCAGCAGTTATCATCGGGTCTCCACAGATACGCAGTATTTT.

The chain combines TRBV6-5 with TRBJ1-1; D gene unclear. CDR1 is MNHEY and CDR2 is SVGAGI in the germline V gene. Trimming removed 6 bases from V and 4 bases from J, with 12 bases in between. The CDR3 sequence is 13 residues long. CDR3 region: CASSLGGVTEAFF. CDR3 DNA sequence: TGTGCCAGCAGCCTCGGCGGCGTCACTGAAGCTTTCTTT.

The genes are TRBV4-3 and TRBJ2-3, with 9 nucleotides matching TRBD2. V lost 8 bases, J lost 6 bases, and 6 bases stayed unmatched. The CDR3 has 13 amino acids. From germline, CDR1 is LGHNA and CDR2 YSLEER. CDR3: CASGAGGTDTQYF. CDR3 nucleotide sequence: TGCGCCAGCGGAGCGGGGGGAACCGATACGCAGTATTTT.

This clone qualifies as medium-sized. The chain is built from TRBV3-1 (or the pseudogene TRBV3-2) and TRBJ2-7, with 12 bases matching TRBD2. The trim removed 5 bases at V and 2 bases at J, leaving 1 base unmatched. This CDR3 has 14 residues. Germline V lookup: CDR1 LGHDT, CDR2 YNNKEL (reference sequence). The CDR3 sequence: CASSASGGAYEQYF. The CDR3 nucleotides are TGTGCCAGCAGCGCTAGCGGGGGGGCCTACGAGCAGTACTTC.

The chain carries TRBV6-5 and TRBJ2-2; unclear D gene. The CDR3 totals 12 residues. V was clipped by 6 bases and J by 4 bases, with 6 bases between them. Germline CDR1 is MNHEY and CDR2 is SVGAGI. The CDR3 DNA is TGTGCCAGCAGGCGCGGCACCGGGGAGCTGTTTTTT. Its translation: CASRRGTGELFF.

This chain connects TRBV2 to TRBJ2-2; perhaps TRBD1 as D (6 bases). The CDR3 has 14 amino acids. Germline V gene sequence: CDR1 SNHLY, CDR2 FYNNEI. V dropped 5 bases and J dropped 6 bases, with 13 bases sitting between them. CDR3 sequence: CASSWTAASGELFF. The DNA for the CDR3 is TGTGCCAGCAGTTGGACAGCCGCTTCCGGGGAGCTGTTTTTT.

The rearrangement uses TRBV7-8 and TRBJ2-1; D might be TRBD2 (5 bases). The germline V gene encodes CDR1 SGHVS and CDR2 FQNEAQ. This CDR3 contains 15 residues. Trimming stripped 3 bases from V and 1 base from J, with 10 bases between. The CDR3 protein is CASSFGSRSYNEQFF. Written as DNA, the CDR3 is TGTGCCAGCAGCTTTGGGAGCAGATCCTACAATGAGCAGTTCTTC. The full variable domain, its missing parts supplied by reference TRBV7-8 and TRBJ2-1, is GAGVSQSPRYKVAKRGQDVALRCDPISGHVSLFWYQQALGQGPEFLTYFQNEAQLDKSGLPSDRFFAERPEGSVSTLKIQRTQQEDSAVYLCASSFGSRSYNEQFFGPGTRLTVL.

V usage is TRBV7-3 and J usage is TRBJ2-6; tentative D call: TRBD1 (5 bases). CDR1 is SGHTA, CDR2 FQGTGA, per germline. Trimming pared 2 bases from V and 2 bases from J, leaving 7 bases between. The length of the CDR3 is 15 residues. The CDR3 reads CASSLAGPGANVLTF. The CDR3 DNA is TGTGCCAGCAGCTTAGCAGGGCCTGGGGCCAACGTCCTGACTTTC.

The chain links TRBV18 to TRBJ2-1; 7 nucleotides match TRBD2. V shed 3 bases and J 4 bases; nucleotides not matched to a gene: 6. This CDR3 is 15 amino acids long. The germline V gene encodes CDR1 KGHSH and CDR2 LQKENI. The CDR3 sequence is CASSPVRGRYNEQFF. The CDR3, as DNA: TGTGCCAGCTCACCTGTGCGGGGGAGATACAATGAGCAGTTCTTC.

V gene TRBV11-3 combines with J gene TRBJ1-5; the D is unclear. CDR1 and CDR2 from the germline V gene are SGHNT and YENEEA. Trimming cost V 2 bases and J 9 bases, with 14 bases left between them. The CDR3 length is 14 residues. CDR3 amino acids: CASSLQPSPRPQHF. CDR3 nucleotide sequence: TGTGCCAGCAGCTTACAACCGAGCCCCCGGCCCCAGCATTTT.

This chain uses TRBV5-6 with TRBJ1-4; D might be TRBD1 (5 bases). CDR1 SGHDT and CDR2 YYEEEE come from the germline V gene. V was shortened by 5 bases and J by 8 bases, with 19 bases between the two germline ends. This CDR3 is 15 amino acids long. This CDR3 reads CASRAGGKPREKLFF. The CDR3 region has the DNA TGTGCCAGCAGGGCGGGGGGGAAACCTAGAGAAAAACTGTTTTTT.

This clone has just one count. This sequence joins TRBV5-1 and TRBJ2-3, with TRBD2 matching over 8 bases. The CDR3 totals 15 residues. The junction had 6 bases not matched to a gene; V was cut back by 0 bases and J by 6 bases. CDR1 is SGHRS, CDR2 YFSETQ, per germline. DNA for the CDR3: TGCGCCAGCAGCTTGGTTGTCGGGGGGGCCGATACGCAGTATTTT. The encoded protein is CASSLVVGGADTQYF.

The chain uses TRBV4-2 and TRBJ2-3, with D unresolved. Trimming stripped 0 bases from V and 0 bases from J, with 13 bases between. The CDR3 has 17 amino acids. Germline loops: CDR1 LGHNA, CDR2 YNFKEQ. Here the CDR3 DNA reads TGTGCCAGCAGCCAAGAATCTGGGCTTGATAGCACAGATACGCAGTATTTT. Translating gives CASSQESGLDSTDTQYF.

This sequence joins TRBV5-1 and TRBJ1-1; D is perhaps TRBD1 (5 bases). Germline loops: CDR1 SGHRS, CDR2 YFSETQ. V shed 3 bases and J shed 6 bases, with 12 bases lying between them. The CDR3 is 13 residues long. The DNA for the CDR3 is TGCGCCAGCAGCTCCCTCCAGGGCTCTGAAGCTTTCTTT. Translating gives CASSSLQGSEAFF.

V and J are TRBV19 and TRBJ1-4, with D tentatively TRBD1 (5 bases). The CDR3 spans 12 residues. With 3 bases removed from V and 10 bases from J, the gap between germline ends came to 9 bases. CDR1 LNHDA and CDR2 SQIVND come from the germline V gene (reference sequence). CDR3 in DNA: TGTGCCAGTAGTATGGGGGGGGGAAAACTGTTTTTT. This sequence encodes CASSMGGGKLFF.

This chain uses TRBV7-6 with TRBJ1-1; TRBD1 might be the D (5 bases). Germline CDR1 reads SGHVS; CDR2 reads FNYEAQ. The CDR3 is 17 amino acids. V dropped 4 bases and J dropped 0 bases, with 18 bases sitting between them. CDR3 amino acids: CASSSAVGQGLNTEAFF. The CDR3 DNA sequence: TGTGCCAGCAGCTCCGCTGTCGGGCAGGGCTTGAACACTGAAGCTTTCTTT.

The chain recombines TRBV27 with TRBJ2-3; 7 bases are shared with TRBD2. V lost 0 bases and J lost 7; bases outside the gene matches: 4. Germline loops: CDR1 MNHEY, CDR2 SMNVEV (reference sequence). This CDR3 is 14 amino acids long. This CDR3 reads CASSLSAGVYTQYF. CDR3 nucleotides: TGTGCCAGCAGTTTATCGGCGGGGGTGTATACGCAGTATTTT.

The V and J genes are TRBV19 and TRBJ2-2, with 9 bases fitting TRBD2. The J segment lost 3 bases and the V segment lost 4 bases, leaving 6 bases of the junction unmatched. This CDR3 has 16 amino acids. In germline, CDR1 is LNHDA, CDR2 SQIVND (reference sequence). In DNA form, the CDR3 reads TGTGCCAGTAGTAGATCTAGCGGGGCGGACACCGGGGAGCTGTTTTTT. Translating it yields CASSRSSGADTGELFF.

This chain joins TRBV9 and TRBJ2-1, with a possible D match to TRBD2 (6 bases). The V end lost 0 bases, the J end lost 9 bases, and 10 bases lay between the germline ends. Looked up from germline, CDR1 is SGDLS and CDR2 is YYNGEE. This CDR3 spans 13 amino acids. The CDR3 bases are TGTGCCAGCAGCGTAGAGTCAGCGGGTGAGCAGTTCTTC. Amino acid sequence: CASSVESAGEQFF.

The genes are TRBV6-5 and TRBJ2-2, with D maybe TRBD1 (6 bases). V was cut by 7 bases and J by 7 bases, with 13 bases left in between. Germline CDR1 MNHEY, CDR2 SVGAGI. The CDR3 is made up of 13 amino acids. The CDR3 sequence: CASNQGHSGELFF. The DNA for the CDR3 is TGTGCCAGCAACCAGGGGCATAGCGGGGAGCTGTTTTTT.

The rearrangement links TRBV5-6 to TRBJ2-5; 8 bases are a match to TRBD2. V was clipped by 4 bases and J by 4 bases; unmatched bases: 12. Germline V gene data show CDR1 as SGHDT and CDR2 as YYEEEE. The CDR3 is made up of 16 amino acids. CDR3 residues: CASSLPGGGGRETQYF. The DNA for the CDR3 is TGTGCCAGCAGCCTTCCCGGTGGCGGGGGGAGAGAGACCCAGTACTTC. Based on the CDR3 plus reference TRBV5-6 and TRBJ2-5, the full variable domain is DAGVTQSPTHLIKTRGQQVTLRCSPKSGHDTVSWYQQALGQGPQFIFQYYEEEERQRGNFPDRFSGHQFPNYSSELNVNALLLGDSALYLCASSLPGGGGRETQYFGPGTRLLVL.

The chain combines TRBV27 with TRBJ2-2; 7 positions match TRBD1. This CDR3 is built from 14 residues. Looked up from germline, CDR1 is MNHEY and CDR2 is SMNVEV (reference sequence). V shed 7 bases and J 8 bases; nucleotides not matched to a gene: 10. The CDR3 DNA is TGTGCCAGCACTAAGGGACAGCTGATAGGGGAGCTGTTTTTT. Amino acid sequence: CASTKGQLIGELFF.

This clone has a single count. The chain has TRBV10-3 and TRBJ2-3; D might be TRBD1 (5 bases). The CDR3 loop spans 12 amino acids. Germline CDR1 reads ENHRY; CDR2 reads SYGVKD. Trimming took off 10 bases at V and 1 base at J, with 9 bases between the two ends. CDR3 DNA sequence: TGTGCCACCGACAGCCGCACAGATACGCAGTATTTT. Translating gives CATDSRTDTQYF.

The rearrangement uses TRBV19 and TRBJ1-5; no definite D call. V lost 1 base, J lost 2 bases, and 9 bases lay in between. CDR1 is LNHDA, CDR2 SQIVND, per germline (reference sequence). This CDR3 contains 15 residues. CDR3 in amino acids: CASSIARVRNQPQHF. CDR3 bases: TGTGCCAGTAGTATAGCGAGGGTGCGCAATCAGCCCCAGCATTTT.

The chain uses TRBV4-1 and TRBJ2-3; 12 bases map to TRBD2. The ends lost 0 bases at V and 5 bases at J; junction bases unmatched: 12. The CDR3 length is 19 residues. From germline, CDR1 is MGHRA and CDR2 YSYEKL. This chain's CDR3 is CASSQDGAGLAGLLDTQYF. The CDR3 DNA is TGCGCCAGCAGCCAAGACGGAGCCGGACTAGCGGGGCTTTTAGATACGCAGTATTTT.